This T cell receptor (beta chain) originates from a study of blood T cell repertoires in COVID-19. Across the study: Acute and convalescent COVID-19 samples came from the United States, Italy and Spain. Sample material is recorded as cDNA or gDNA derived from T cells, B-cell-depleted T cells, or PBMCs.

CDR1 MNHNY and CDR2 SVGAGI come from the germline V gene (reference sequence). V shed 4 bases, J shed 7 bases, and the junction held 6 bases outside the gene matches. The CDR3 is made up of 16 amino acids. The authors' processing: Estimated nucleated cell counts came from reference gene primer amplification. Some clones are missing from TCRdb's copy, which holds only in-frame ones; the method was immunoSEQ multiplex PCR. V and J calls and clone size come straight from that table; D and trimming were deduced from the DNA. Seen here are about 98,000 clones, 70% to 90% observed once, and the top ten hold approximately 5%.

This TCR came from a man aged 70 or older with acute or convalescent COVID-19. The chain uses TRBV6-6 and TRBJ1-6, with 11 positions matching TRBD1. Material for sequencing was peripheral blood. CDR3: CASSFGQGAWNSPLHF. Written as DNA, the CDR3 is TGTGCCAGCAGTTTCGGACAGGGGGCTTGGAATTCACCCCTCCACTTT.